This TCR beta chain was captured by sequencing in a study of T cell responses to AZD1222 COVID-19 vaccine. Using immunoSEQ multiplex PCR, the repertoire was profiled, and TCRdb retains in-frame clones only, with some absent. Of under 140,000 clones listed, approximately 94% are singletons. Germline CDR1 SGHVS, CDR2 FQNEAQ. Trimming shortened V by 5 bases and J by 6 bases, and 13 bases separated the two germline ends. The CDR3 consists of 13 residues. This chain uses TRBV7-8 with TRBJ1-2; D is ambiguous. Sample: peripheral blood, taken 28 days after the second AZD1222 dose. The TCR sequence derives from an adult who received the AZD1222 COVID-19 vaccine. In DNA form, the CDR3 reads TGTGCCAGCAGCCGGTACCCAAACCATGGCTACACCTTC. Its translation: CASSRYPNHGYTF.